This T cell receptor beta chain was observed in a study of cytomegalovirus exposure and HLA in healthy donors (dated by TCRdb to about 2017). General notes on the study: An earlier analysis of several hundred of the donors reported approximately 300 Gb of sequence data and some 110 million unique TCR beta sequences obtained from approximately 180 million T cells. An early release covering roughly 640 HLA-typed donors comprised approximately 300 gigabases of sequencing data and around 80 million unique TCR sequences. Of the 300 to 400 genotyped donors, about 84% fell in the genetic ancestry cluster associated with self-reported Caucasian donors. The study aimed to test whether cataloging public T cell receptors could reveal signatures of past pathogen exposure. Using immunosequencing, the study profiled T cell repertoires from fewer than 700 subjects and related those repertoires to cytomegalovirus serostatus. A separate validation cohort of about 110 different subjects was used in addition to the 666-subject first cohort. To predict cytomegalovirus infection status, the study combined high-throughput TCR immunosequencing, statistical association of individual TCRs with disease status, and machine learning. A later analysis re-analyzed previously published TCR beta repertoires from roughly 690 donors and added high-resolution HLA genotyping to study TCR occurrence patterns. The later analysis used no new phenotypic data to find candidate immune exposures, relying instead on TCR beta sequences and their occurrence across donors. An earlier analysis of approximately 580 of the donors used high-throughput TCR beta sequencing to judge whether each TCR beta V gene segment behaved as functional or pseudogenic. Donor age, sex, ethnicity and CMV serostatus were compiled alongside the repertoire data. A later genetic analysis used genome-wide SNP genotypes for about 60% of the roughly 700 donors, treating that subset as a discovery cohort. Every discovery cohort repertoire had been produced on one sequencing platform. HLA typing covered class I and class II loci at four-digit resolution. Typing coverage differed by locus: A, B, C, DRB1 and DQB1 were typed in about 629-640 donors, DQA1 in around 500, DPA1 in 606, and DPB1 in just under 490. Several DR-DQ haplotypes were handled as single units for association and clustering because linkage in the cohort was strong. Among roughly 400 genotyped donors of the cohort, an average of approximately 230,000 unique TCR beta nucleotide sequences were sequenced per donor, about a sixth of them non-productive. General study outcomes and caveats: The authors suggested that the approach could potentially be generalized to other disease states and immunological phenotypes. A cluster of highly shared sequence variants was judged likely to be a technical artifact of the sequencing pipeline. Compared with the 666-donor mean, donors in an Asian-associated ancestry cluster had fewer N-insertions in productive TCRs, according to a later genetic analysis. Most TCR sequences were seen in very few donors, while some public TCRs were found in many individuals. Because some donors lacked HLA typing at each locus, the association tests relied only on the typed subset. The only immune exposure information available for the cohort was CMV serostatus. A further reported finding was that TCR beta sequences accurately predicted the HLA-A and HLA-B alleles for most subjects in the first cohort. The cohort was sequenced for TCR beta chains only, and without alpha or paired-chain data the features that could be detected were limited. A few of the identified cytomegalovirus-associated TCR beta chains were confirmed in vitro to be specific for cytomegalovirus antigens. In an earlier analysis of 450 to 750 of the donors, most TCR beta V segments appeared in productive rearrangements about 87% or about 30% of the time, broadly matching IMGT annotations. Assigning TCR associations to individual alleles was difficult when HLA alleles, especially DR and DQ, strongly co-occurred. In a later analysis, several top co-occurrence clusters were reported to appear linked to parvovirus B19, influenza, CMV and Epstein-Barr virus. Presence/absence analyses assumed roughly uniform sequencing depth across donors, an assumption that may not hold. Correlated functional status among segregating V segments might reflect linkage disequilibrium, but an unknown experimental factor could not be ruled out. In a later analysis, TCR association rates were found to vary across HLA loci, with the most associated TCRs seen for DRB1 alleles and the fewest for HLA-C alleles. Cytomegalovirus status was reported to be diagnosed by the classifier with high specificity and sensitivity in both the original and validation cohorts. Because counts were too low, more than 15 rarely observed V segments, including chromosome 9 orphons, were excluded from the earlier analysis of roughly 580 of the donors. Some IMGT-functional V segments, including TRBV6-2 and TRBV6-3, could not be distinguished by the 87-base-pair reads and were therefore excluded. A later analysis found that most CMV-associated TCR beta chains appeared HLA-restricted, with HLA associations seemingly driven largely by CMV exposure. In a later analysis, HLA-associated TCR beta chains showed more clonal expansion and lower generation probabilities than non-associated chains that were equally common. In a later genetic analysis, a missense DCLRE1C variant was associated with V-gene and J-gene trimming of TCR beta chains, and the association was replicated in an independent cohort. A total of 164 TCR beta chains were listed by the study as associated with cytomegalovirus. A later analysis associated 16,951 TCR beta sequences with specific HLA alleles at a false discovery rate of 0.05.

In total, around 600 healthy bone marrow donors made up the cohort. All cohort members were sampled while nominally healthy, although unrecorded immune exposures were likely present. The donor was CMV seronegative and was included in the group of around 320 seronegative cohort members. A peripheral blood sample was collected from each donor, and TCR beta sequencing was performed on peripheral blood mononuclear cells. Genomic DNA was extracted from the blood cell samples with the Qiagen DNeasy Blood Extraction Kit. The CDR3 covers 12 residues, taking in both the cysteine and the phenylalanine. The sequence is cut down to CDR3 DNA, 36 bases in frame from base 1. For CDR1 and CDR2, the germline V gene lists MDHEN and SYDVKM. V and J lose 7 bases and 11 bases, and a span of 17 bases separates them. Of note for this clone: Its antigen remains unidentified. Per-nucleotide qualities are absent, and no much larger clonotype sits a single base away.

Receptors were amplified or captured by the immunoSEQ multiplex PCR assay. For the multiplex PCR, a mixture combining 60 forward primers for TCR Vbeta segments and 13 reverse primers for TCR Jbeta segments was used. The CDR3 region of rearranged TCR beta genes was amplified from genomic DNA by a multiplex PCR assay. Amplified TCR beta libraries were sequenced as 87-base-pair reads on the Illumina HiSeq System. The source study handled its data this way. Across the 700 or so repertoires, a later analysis counted 80 million or so unique TCR beta chains, roughly 11 million of which were shared by at least two donors. To remove PCR and sequencing errors, raw reads were error-corrected and collapsed into unique sequences using a nearest-neighbor algorithm that merged closely related sequences. Alignment of CDR3 sequences to IMGT reference sequences was used to assign V, D and J gene segments. Each retained sequence needed at least a six-nucleotide match to both a V gene segment and a J gene segment. Rearrangements were called productive when the CDR3 lacked stop codons and stayed in frame with V and J; all others were non-productive. Following IMGT convention, CDR3 was defined as the stretch from the second conserved V-encoded cysteine up to the conserved J-encoded phenylalanine. The earlier analysis of about 530 of the donors excluded any sequence lacking an unambiguous match to a single V gene segment. An earlier analysis of about 600 of the donors called V segments functional above 56.7% productive rearrangements and segregating when the between-donor standard deviation exceeded 5%. A statistical classification framework was developed to diagnose cytomegalovirus status using the catalog of TCR beta chain sequences. V and J gene assignment, in a later analysis, came from comparing TCR nucleotide sequences with IMGT/GENE-DB human TR gene sequences. Using the TCRdist pipeline, a later analysis assigned CDR3 sequences along with most-parsimonious VDJ recombination scenarios. A later analysis defined each TCR beta chain by its CDR3 amino acid sequence plus V-gene family, and excluded reads lacking a unique V-gene family. As a way to deal with suspected cross-contamination and a sequencing artifact, a later analysis dropped 500 to 700 nucleotide sequences that were highly shared and had low generation probability. For each public chain, a later analysis derived a clonal expansion index from normalized ranks of inferred template counts within each repertoire. Generation probabilities in a later analysis came from a VDJ recombination model fitted to out-of-frame rearrangements, and those results were checked against IGoR. A later analysis scored TCR-TCR, TCR-HLA and TCR-CMV co-occurrence with hypergeometric tests, applying a repertoire-size bias correction to TCR pairs. In a later analysis, false discovery rates were estimated by permuting HLA or CMV assignments 20 times. In a later analysis, co-occurring TCRs were grouped with DBSCAN, and TCRdist sequence similarity was added when clustering was performed within HLA-allele-positive subsets. Co-occurrence clustering excluded repertoires with fewer than 30,000 or more than 120,000 public chains, plus five with anomalous nucleotide sharing. The clones in this table, taken by TCRdb from immuneACCESS, are in-frame only. Not every clone is retained; where verified, under half of the shortfall comes from an unresolved V gene, and the cause of the rest is unknown. That table gives V, J and clone size, and the DNA gave D and trimming. The sample data list over 85,000 clones, and roughly 80% of these were observed just once. The ten biggest clones cover over 3% of the sample.

The clonotype originates from a middle-aged man in good health and CMV-seronegative. Sequencing was done on a sample of PBMCs. The chain was built from TRBV28 and TRBJ1-1; TRBD1 is a possible D gene, resting on 6 matching bases. The CDR3 reads as follows: CASTSLGHWAFF. DNA sequence: TGTGCCAGCACCTCCCTGGGACACTGGGCTTTCTTT.